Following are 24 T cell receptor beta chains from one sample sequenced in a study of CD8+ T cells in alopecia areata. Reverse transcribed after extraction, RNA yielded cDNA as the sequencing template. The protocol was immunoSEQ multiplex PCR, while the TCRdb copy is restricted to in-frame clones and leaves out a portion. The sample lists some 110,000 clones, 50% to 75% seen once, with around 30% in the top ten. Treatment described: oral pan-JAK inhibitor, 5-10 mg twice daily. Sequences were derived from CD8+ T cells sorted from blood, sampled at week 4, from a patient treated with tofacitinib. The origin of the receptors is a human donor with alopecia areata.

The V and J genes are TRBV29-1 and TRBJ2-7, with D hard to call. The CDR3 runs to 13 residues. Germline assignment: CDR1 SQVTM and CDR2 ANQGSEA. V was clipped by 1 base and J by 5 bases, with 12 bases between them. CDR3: CSVEVGSLNEQYF. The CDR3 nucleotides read TGCAGCGTTGAAGTGGGCTCTCTCAACGAGCAGTACTTC.

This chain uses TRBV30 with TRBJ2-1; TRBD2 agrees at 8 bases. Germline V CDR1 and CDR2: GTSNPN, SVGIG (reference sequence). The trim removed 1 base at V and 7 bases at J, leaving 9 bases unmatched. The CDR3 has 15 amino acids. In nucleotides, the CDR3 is TGTGCCTGGAGTGCACTCGGGGGGGCAAGGAATGAGCAGTTCTTC. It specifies CAWSALGGARNEQFF.

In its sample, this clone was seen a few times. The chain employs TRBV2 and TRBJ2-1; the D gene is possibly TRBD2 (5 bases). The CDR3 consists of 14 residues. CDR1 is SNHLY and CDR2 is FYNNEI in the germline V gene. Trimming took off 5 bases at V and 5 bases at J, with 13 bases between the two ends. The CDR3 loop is CASSLRTGDNEQFF. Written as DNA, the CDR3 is TGTGCCAGCAGTCTTCGGACTGGTGACAATGAGCAGTTCTTC.

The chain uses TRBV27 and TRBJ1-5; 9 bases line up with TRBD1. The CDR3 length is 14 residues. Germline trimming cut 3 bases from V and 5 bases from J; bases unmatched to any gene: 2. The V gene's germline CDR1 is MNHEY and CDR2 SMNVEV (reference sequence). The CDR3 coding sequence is TGTGCCAGCAGTTTGGACAGGGGCTATCAGCCCCAGCATTTT. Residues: CASSLDRGYQPQHF.

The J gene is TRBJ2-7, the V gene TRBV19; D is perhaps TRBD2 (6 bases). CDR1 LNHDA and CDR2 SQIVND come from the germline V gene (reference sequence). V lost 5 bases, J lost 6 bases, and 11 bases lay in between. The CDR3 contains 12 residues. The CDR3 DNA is TGTGCCAGTAGTTTCGGGGGTGGCGAGCAGTACTTC. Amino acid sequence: CASSFGGGEQYF. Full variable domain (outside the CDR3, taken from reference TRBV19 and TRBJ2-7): DGGITQSPKYLFRKEGQNVTLSCEQNLNHDAMYWYRQDPGQGLRLIYYSQIVNDFQKGDIAEGYSVSREKKESFPLTVTSAQKNPTAFYLCASSFGGGEQYFGPGTRLTVT.

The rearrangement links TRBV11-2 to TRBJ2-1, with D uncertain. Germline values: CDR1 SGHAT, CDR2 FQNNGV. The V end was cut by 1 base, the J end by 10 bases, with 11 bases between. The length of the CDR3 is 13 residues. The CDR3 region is CASSLGQPLEQFF. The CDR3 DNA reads TGTGCCAGCAGCTTAGGGCAGCCTCTCGAGCAGTTCTTC.

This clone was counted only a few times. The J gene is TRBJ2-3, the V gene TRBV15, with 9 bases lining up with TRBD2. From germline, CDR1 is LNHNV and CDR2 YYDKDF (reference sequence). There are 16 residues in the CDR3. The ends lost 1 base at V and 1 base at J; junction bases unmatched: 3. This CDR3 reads CATSRGVAGGTDTQYF. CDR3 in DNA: TGTGCCACCAGCAGAGGGGTAGCGGGGGGCACAGATACGCAGTATTTT.

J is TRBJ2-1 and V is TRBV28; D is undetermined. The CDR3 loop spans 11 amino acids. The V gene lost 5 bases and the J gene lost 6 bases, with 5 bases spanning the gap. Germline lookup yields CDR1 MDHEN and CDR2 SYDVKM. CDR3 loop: CASSPGNEQFF. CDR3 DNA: TGTGCCAGCAGTCCAGGCAATGAGCAGTTCTTC.

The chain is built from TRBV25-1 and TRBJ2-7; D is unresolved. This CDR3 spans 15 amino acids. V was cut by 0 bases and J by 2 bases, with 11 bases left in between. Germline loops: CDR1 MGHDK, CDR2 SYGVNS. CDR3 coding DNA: TGTGCCAGCAGTGAATATGAGAGTGGGGCCTACGAGCAGTACTTC. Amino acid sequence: CASSEYESGAYEQYF.

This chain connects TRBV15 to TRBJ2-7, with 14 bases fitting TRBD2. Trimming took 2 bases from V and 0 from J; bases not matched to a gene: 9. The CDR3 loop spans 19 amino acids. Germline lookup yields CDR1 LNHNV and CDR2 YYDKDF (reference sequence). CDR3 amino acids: CATSRHGLAGGLSSYEQYF. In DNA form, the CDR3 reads TGTGCCACCAGCAGACATGGACTAGCGGGGGGCCTCAGCTCCTACGAGCAGTACTTC.

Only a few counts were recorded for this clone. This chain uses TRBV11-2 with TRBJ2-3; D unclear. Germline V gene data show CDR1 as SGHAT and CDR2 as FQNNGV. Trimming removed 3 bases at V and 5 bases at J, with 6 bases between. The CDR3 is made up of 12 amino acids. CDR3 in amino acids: CASSLSLDTQYF. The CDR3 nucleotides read TGTGCCAGCAGCTTGTCTCTAGATACGCAGTATTTT.

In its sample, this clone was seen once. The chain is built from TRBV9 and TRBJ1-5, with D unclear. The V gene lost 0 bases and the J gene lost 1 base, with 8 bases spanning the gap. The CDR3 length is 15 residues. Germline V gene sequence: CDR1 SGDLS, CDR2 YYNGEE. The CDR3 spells CASSVGTGSNQPQHF. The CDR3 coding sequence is TGTGCCAGCAGCGTAGGTACGGGGAGCAATCAGCCCCAGCATTTT. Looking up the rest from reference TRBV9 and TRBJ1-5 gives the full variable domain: DSGVTQTPKHLITATGQRVTLRCSPRSGDLSVYWYQQSLDQGLQFLIQYYNGEERAKGNILERFSAQQFPDLHSELNLSSLELGDSALYFCASSVGTGSNQPQHFGDGTRLSIL.

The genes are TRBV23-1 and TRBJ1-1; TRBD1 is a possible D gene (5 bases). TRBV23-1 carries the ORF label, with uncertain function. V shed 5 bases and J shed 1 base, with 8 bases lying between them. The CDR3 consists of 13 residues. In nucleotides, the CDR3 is TGCGCCAGCAGTGACAGTGAGAACACTGAAGCTTTCTTT. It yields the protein CASSDSENTEAFF.

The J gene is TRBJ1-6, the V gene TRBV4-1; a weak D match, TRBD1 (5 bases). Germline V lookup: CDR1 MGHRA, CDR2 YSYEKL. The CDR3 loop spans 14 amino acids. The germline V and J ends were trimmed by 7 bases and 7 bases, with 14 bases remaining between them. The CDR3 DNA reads TGCGCCAGCATGAGCACAGGTGGCAATTCACCCCTCCACTTT. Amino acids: CASMSTGGNSPLHF.

CDR3 bases: TGCAGCGTCCCTCTCCAGGGACTCACAGATACGCAGTATTTT. Its protein is CSVPLQGLTDTQYF. This chain connects TRBV29-1 to TRBJ2-3, with D perhaps TRBD2 (6 bases). V was clipped by 6 bases and J by 2 bases, with 15 bases between them. This CDR3 comprises 14 residues. Germline CDR1 reads SQVTM; CDR2 reads ANQGSEA.

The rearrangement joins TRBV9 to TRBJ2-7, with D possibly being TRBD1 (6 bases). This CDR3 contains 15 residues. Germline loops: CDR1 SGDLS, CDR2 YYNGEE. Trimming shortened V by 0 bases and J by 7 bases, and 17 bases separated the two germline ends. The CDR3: CASSVGQGPLGEQYF. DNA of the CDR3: TGTGCCAGCAGCGTAGGTCAGGGGCCACTTGGTGAGCAGTACTTC. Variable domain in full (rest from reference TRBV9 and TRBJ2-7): DSGVTQTPKHLITATGQRVTLRCSPRSGDLSVYWYQQSLDQGLQFLIQYYNGEERAKGNILERFSAQQFPDLHSELNLSSLELGDSALYFCASSVGQGPLGEQYFGPGTRLTVT.

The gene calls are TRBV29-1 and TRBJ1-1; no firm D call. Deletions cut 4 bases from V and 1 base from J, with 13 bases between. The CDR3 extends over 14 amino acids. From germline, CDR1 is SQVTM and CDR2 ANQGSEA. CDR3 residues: CSVVLQFSNTEAFF. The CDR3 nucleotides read TGCAGCGTTGTCTTGCAGTTTTCGAACACTGAAGCTTTCTTT.

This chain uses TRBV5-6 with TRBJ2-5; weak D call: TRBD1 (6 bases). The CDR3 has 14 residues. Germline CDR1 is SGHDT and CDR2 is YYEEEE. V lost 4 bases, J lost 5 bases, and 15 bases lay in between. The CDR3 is CASSGARQAETQYF. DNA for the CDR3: TGTGCCAGCAGCGGGGCTAGACAGGCGGAGACCCAGTACTTC.

CDR3 bases: TGTGCCTGGAGCCTAACGGCCTTGGATGGCTACACCTTC. Its translation: CAWSLTALDGYTF. This chain connects TRBV30 to TRBJ1-2; D is uncertain. The CDR3 has 13 residues. Germline CDR1 is GTSNPN and CDR2 is SVGIG (reference sequence). V was cut by 3 bases and J by 6 bases, with 14 bases left in between.

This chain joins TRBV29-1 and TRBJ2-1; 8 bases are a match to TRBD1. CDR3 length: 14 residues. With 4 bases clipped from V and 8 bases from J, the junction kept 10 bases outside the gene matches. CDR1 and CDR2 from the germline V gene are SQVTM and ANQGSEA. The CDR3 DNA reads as TGCAGCGTTGCCTTGACAGGGGTTTTCGATGAGCAGTTCTTC. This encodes CSVALTGVFDEQFF.

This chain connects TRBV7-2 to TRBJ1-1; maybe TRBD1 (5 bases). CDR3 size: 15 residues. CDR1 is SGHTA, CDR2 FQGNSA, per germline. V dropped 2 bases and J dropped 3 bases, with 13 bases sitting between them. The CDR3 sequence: CASSLLGQRDTEAFF. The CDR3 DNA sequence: TGTGCCAGCAGCTTATTGGGGCAAAGGGACACTGAAGCTTTCTTT.

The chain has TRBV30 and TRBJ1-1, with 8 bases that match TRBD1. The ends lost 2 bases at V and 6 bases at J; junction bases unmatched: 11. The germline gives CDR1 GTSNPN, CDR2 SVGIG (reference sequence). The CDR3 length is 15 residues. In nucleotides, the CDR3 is TGTGCCTGGAGTTGGGCCAGGGGGCCGGGTGCTGAAGCTTTCTTT. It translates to CAWSWARGPGAEAFF.

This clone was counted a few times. CDR3 sequence: CASSQGGSPSYEQYF. CDR3 DNA: TGCGCCAGCAGCCAAGGGGGTTCCCCGTCCTACGAGCAGTACTTC. J is TRBJ2-7 and V is TRBV4-3; D is ambiguous. The CDR3 contains 15 residues. V was cut by 1 base and J by 1 base, with 11 bases left in between. Germline CDR1 reads LGHNA; CDR2 reads YSLEER.

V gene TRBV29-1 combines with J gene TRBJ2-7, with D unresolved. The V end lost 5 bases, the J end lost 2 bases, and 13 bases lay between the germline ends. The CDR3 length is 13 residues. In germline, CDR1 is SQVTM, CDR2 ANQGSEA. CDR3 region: CSVMQGSTYEQYF. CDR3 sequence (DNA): TGCAGCGTTATGCAAGGGTCGACCTACGAGCAGTACTTC.